This T cell receptor (beta chain) was profiled in a study of blood T cell repertoires in COVID-19. As for the study in general: Acute-phase and convalescent COVID-19 samples originated in the United States, Italy and Spain.

Repertoires were generated with immunoSEQ multiplex PCR, while TCRdb's copy carries only in-frame clones and drops some. The repertoire holds more than 250,000 clones, with 80% to 95% as singletons. This CDR3 spans 17 amino acids. Germline V gene data show CDR1 as SGHTA and CDR2 as FQGTGA. Deletions cut 0 bases from V and 1 base from J, with 15 bases between. Sequenced input: PBMCs or T cells enriched from blood (not recorded which). The chain couples TRBV7-3 to TRBJ1-1; D might be TRBD1 (6 bases). The clonotype originates from a woman in her 30s who had recovered from COVID-19. CDR3 coding DNA: TGTGCCAGCAGCTTAACGTTCGGGGGGCAGTGGAACACTGAAGCTTTCTTT. Amino acid sequence: CASSLTFGGQWNTEAFF.